The following is a TCR beta chain sequence with its context. Its antigen remains unidentified. These data are taken from a study of cytomegalovirus exposure and HLA in healthy donors. Study findings and constraints: Associated with HLA alleles at 0.05 false discovery rate in a later analysis were 16,951 TCR beta sequences. A later examination showed that TCR association rates differed by HLA locus, with DRB1 most and HLA-C fewest.

The PCR ran on 60 Vbeta and 13 Jbeta primers. TCRdb's table, derived via immunoSEQ multiplex PCR, lists solely in-frame clones and lacks some. This sample carries about 190,000 clones, 65% to 75% of them seen once, and the ten largest clones take over 4%. Trimming took 1 base from V and 4 from J; bases not matched to a gene: 8. The CDR3 spans 17 residues. CDR1 is MDHEN and CDR2 is SYDVKM in the germline V gene. The receptor comes from a man between 25 and 39 years old in good health and CMV-seropositive. The chain recombines TRBV28 with TRBJ1-5; 9 bases fit TRBD1. What was sequenced was PBMCs. The CDR3 DNA is TGTGCCAGCAGTTTATACAGGGGGCAAAGTGGAAATCAGCCCCAGCATTTT. The encoded protein is CASSLYRGQSGNQPQHF.